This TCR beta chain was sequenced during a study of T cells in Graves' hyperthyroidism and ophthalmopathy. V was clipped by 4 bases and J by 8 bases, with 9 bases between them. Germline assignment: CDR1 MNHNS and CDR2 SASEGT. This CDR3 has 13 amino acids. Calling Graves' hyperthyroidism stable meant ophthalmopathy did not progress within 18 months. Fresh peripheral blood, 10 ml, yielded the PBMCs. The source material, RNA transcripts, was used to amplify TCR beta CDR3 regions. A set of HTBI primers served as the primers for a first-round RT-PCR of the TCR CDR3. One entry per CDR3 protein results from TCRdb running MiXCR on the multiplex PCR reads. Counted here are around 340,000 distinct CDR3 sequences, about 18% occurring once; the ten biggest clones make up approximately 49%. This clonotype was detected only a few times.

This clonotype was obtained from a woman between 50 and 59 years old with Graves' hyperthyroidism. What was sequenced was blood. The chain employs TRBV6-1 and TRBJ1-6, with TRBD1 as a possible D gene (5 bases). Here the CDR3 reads CASSAMGDSPLHF. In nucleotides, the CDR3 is TGTGCCAGCAGTGCTATGGGGGATTCACCCCTCCACTTT.